The T cell receptor (beta chain) described here comes from a study of beta chain features in type 1 diabetes. Expressed TCRB transcripts were sequenced after all isolated RNA was converted to cDNA. Sequencing used immunoSEQ multiplex PCR; TCRdb keeps in-frame clones, though not all of them. The sample includes about 930,000 clones, about a sixth of them seen just once. The sequenced sample consisted of naive CD4+ T cells from blood. This TCR derives from a woman between 18 and 29 years old in good health.

CDR3 sequence: CASKRQGRNIQYF. CDR3 DNA: TGTGCCAGTAAAAGACAGGGACGAAACATTCAGTACTTC. The rearrangement joins TRBV19 to TRBJ2-4, with 7 bases lining up with TRBD1. The CDR3 is 13 amino acids. The ends lost 7 bases at V and 6 bases at J; junction bases unmatched: 6. Germline V CDR1 and CDR2: LNHDA, SQIVND (reference sequence).